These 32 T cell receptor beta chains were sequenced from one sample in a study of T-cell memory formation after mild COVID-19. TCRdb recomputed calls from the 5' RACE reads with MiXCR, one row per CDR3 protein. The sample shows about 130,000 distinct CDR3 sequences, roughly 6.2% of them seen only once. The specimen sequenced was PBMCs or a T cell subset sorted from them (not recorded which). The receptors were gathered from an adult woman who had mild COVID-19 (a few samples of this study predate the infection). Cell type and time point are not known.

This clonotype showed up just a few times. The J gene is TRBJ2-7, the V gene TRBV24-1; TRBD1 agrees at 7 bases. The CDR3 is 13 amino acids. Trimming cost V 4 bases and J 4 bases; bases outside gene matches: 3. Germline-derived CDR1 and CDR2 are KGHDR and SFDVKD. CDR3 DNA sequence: TGTGCCACCAGTGACAACAGGGGTTACGAGCAGTACTTC. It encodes CATSDNRGYEQYF.

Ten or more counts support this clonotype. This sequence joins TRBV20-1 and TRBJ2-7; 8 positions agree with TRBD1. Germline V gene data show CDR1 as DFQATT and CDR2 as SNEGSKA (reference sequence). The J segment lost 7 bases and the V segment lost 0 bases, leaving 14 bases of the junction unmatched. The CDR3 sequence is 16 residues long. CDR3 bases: TGCAGTGCTAGAGATATAGGAGGACAGGGACTGCGGGAGCAGTACTTC. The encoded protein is CSARDIGGQGLREQYF.

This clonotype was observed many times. The CDR3 sequence: CASSPTPDRTDGYTF. The CDR3 region has the DNA TGTGCCAGCAGCCCAACCCCGGACAGGACGGATGGCTACACCTTC. The chain links TRBV7-3 to TRBJ1-2; TRBD1 matches at 7 bases. This CDR3 has 15 residues. Per germline, CDR1 SGHTA and CDR2 FQGTGA. With V trimmed by 5 bases and J by 6 bases, 12 bases remained unmatched.

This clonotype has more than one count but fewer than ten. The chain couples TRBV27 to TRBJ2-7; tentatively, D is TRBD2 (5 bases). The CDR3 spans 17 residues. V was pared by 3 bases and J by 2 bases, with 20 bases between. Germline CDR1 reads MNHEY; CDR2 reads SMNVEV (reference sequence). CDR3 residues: CASSFPPRPGGTYEQYF. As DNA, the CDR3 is TGTGCCAGCAGTTTTCCCCCCCGCCCCGGAGGAACCTACGAGCAGTACTTC.

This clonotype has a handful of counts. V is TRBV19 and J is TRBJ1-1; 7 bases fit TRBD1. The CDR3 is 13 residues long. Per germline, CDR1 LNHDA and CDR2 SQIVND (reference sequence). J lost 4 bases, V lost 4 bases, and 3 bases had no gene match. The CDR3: CASSNTGVTEAFF. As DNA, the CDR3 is TGTGCCAGTAGTAACACAGGGGTCACTGAAGCTTTCTTT.

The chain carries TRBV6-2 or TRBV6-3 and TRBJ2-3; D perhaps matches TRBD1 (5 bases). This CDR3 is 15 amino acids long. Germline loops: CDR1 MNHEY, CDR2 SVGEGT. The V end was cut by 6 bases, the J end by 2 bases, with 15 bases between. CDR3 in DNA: TGTGCCAGCAGACGAGACAGAACTCTCACAGATACGCAGTATTTT. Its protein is CASRRDRTLTDTQYF.

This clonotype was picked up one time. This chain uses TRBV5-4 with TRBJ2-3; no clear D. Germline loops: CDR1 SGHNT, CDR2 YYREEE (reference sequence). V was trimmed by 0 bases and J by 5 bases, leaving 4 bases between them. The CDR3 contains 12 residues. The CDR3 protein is CASSLELDTQYF. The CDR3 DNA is TGTGCCAGCAGCTTGGAATTAGATACGCAGTATTTT.

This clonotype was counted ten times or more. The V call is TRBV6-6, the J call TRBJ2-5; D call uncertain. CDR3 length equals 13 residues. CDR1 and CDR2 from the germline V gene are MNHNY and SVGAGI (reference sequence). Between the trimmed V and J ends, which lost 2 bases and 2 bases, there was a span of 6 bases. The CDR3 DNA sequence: TGTGCCAGCAGTTACAGGCTGCAAGAGACCCAGTACTTC. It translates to CASSYRLQETQYF.

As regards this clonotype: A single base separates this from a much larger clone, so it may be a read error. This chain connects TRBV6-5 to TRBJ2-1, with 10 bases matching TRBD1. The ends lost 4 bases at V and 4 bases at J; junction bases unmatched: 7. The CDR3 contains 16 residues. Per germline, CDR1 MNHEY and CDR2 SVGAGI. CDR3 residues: CASSSFGTGVYNEQFF. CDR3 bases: TGTGCCAGCAGTTCGTTCGGGACAGGGGTATACAATGAGCAGTTCTTC.

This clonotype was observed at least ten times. The CDR3 protein is CASSFRLESTPPYNEQFF. DNA for the CDR3: TGTGCCAGCAGCTTTAGACTGGAATCTACGCCTCCCTACAATGAGCAGTTCTTC. The chain uses TRBV9 and TRBJ2-1; no firm D call. Per germline, CDR1 SGDLS and CDR2 YYNGEE. Trimming took off 4 bases at V and 2 bases at J, with 22 bases between the two ends. This CDR3 is built from 18 residues.

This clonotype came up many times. This chain's CDR3 is CASTGGTSTDTQYF. The CDR3 DNA follows: TGTGCCAGCACCGGCGGGACTAGCACAGATACGCAGTATTTT. The V and J genes are TRBV25-1 and TRBJ2-3; the D gene is possibly TRBD2 (6 bases). In germline, CDR1 is MGHDK, CDR2 SYGVNS. The V end lost 7 bases, the J end lost 0 bases, and 11 bases lay between the germline ends. The CDR3 covers 14 residues. The whole variable domain, remainder taken from reference TRBV25-1 and TRBJ2-3, is EADIYQTPRYLVIGTGKKITLECSQTMGHDKMYWYQQDPGMELHLIHYSYGVNSTEKGDLSSESTVSRIRTEHFPLTLESARPSHTSQYLCASTGGTSTDTQYFGPGTRLTVL.

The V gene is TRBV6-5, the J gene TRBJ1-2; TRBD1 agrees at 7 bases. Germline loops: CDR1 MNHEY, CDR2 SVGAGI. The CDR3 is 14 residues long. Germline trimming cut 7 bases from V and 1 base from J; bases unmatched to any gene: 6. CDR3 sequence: CASNPGQINYGYTF. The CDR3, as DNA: TGTGCCAGCAACCCGGGACAGATTAACTATGGCTACACCTTC.

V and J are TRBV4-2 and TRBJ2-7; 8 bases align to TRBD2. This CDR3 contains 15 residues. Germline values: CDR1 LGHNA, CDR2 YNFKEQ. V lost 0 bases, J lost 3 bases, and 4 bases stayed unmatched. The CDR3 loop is CASSQEAAGDYEQYF. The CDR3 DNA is TGTGCCAGCAGCCAAGAGGCAGCGGGAGACTACGAGCAGTACTTC.

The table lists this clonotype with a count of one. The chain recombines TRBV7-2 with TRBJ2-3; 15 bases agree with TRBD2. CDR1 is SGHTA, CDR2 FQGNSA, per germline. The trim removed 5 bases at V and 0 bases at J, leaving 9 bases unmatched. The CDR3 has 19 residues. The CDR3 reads CASSLAGTSGGLSTDTQYF. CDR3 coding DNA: TGTGCCAGCAGCCTCGCCGGGACTAGCGGGGGGTTAAGCACAGATACGCAGTATTTT.

CDR3 loop: CASSEDTGAPEETQYF. CDR3 nucleotide sequence: TGTGCCAGCAGCGAGGATACGGGAGCTCCGGAGGAGACCCAGTACTTC. V usage is TRBV9 and J usage is TRBJ2-5, with a weak D call TRBD2 (6 bases). Trimming left V 3 bases short and J 5 bases short, with 20 bases between. This CDR3 comprises 16 residues. Germline V CDR1 and CDR2: SGDLS, YYNGEE.

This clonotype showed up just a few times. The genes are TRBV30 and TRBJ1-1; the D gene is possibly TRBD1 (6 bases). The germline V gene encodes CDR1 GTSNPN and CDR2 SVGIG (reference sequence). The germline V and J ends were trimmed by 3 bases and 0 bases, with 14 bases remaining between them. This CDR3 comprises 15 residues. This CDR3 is CAWSRQARVNTEAFF. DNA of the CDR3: TGTGCCTGGAGCCGACAGGCAAGGGTGAACACTGAAGCTTTCTTT.

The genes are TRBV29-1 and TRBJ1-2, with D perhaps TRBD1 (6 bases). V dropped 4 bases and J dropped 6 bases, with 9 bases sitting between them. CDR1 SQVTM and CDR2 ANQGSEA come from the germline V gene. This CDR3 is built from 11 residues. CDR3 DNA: TGCAGCGTTGGACAGGTTGATGGCTACACCTTC. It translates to CSVGQVDGYTF.

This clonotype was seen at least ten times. The CDR3 DNA reads TGTGCTAGTGGTTTTTACAGGGGCTCATGGGACAATGAGCAGTTCTTC. Translation gives CASGFYRGSWDNEQFF. The chain links TRBV12-5 to TRBJ2-1; TRBD1 matches at 7 bases. The CDR3 totals 16 residues. The trim removed 3 bases at V and 5 bases at J, leaving 10 bases unmatched. From germline, CDR1 is LGHNT and CDR2 FRNRAP.

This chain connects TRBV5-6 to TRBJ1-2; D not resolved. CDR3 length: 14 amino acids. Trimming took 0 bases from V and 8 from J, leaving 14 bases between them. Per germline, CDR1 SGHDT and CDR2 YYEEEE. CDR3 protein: CASSLAAAGAGYTF. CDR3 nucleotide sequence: TGTGCCAGCAGCTTGGCCGCGGCGGGCGCCGGCTACACCTTC.

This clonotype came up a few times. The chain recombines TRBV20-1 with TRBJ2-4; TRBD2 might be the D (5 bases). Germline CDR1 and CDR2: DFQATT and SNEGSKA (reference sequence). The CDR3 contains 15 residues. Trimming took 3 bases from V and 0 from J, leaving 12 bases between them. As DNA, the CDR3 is TGCAGTGCTAGCCCCGGACTGTTAGCCAAAAACATTCAGTACTTC. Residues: CSASPGLLAKNIQYF.

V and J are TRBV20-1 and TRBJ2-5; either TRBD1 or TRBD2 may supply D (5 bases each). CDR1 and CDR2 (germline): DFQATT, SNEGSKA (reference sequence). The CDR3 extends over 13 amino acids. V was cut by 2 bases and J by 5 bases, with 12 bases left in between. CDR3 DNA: TGCAGTGCTAGAATACGGGGCCCGGAGACCCAGTACTTC. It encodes CSARIRGPETQYF.

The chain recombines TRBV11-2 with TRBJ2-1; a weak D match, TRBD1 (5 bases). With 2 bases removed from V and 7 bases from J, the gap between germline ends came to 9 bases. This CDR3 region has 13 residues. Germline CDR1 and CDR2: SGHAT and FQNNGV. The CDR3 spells CASSLLDRNEQFF. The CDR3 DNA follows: TGTGCCAGCAGCTTACTTGACAGAAATGAGCAGTTCTTC.

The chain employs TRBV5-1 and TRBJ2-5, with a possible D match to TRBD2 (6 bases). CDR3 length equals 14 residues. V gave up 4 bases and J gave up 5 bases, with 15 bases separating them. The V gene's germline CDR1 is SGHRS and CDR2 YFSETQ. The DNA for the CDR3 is TGCGCCAGCAGCCCCGGAGGAGGGACGGAGACCCAGTACTTC. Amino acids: CASSPGGGTETQYF.

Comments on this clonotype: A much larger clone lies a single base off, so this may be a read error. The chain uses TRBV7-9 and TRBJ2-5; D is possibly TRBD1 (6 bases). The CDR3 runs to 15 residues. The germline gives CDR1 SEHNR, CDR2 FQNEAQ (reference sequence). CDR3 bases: TGTGCCAGCAGCTTACTTACGAGGGGGTTGGAGACCAAGTACTTC. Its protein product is CASSLLTRGLETKYF.

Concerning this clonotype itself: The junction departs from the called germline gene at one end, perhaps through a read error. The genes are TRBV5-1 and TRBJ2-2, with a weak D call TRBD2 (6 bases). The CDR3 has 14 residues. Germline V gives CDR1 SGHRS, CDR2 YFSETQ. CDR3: CAISLEGNTGELFF. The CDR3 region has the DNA TGCGCCATCAGCTTGGAGGGGAACACCGGGGAGCTGTTTTTT.

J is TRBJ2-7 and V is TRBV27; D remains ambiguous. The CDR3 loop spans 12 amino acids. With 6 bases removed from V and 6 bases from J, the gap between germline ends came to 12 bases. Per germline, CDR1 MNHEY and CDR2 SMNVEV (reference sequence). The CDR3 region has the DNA TGTGCCAGCAGGCCGGGCCCGGGCGAGCAGTACTTC. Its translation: CASRPGPGEQYF.

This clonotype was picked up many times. The CDR3, as DNA: TGTGCCAGCAGGGGACAGGGGGCGAATCGGGCCTACGAGCAGTACTTC. It is translated as CASRGQGANRAYEQYF. This chain uses TRBV6-5 with TRBJ2-7; 12 bases are shared with TRBD1. J was trimmed by 2 bases and V by 6 bases; bases with no gene match: 8. The CDR3 runs 16 residues. The V gene's germline CDR1 is MNHEY and CDR2 SVGAGI.

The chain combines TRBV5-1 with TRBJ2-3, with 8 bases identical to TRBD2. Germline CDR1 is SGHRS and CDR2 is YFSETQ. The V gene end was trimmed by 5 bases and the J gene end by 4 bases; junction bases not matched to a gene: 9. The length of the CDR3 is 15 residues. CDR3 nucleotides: TGCGCCAGCAGGATGGCGGGAGGATTCGCAGATACGCAGTATTTT. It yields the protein CASRMAGGFADTQYF.

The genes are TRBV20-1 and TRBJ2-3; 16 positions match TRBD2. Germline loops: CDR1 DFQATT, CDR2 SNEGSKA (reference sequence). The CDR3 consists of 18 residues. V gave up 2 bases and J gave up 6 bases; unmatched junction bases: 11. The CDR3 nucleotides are TGCAGTGCTAGACTCTCGGGACTAGCGGGAGGGCCTGGGGATACGCAGTATTTT. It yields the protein CSARLSGLAGGPGDTQYF.

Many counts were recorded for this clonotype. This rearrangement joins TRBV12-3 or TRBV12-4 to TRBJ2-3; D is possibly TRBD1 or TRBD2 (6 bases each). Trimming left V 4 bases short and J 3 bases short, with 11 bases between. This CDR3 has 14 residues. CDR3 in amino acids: CASSSTGRTDTQYF. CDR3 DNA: TGTGCCAGCAGTTCTACAGGGAGGACAGATACGCAGTATTTT.

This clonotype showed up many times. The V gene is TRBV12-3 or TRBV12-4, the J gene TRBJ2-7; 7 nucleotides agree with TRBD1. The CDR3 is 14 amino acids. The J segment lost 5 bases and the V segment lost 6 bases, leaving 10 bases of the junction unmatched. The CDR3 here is CASRPTGERNEQYF. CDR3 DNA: TGTGCCAGCAGACCCACAGGGGAAAGGAACGAGCAGTACTTC.

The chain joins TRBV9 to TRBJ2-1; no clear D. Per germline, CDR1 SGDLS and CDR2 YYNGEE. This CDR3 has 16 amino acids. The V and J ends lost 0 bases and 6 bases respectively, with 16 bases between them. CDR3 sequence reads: CASSVAPLESINEQFF. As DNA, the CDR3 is TGTGCCAGCAGCGTAGCACCACTGGAGTCAATCAATGAGCAGTTCTTC.